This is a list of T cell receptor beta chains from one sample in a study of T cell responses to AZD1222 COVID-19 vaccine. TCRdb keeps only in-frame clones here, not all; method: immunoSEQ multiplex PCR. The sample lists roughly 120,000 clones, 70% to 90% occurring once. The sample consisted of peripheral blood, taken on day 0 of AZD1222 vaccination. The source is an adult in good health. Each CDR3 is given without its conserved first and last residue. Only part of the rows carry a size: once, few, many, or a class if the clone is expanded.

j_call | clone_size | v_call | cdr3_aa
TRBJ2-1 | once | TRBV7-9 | ASKGQGAPNEQF
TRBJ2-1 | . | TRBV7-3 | ASSRAGDRWNEQF
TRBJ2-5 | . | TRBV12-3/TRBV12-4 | ASSGSRTQY
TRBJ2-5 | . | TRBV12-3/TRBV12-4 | ASSSSVEETQY
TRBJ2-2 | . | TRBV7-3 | ASSRVPLRELF
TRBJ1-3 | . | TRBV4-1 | ASSRGWRGGSGNTIY
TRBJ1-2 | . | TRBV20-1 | SASSGYT
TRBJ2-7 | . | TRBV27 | ASSPSVGHDSYEQY
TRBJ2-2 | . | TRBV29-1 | SVRTGNTGELF
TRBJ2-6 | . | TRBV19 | ASTLLHSSGANVLT
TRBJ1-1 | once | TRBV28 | ASSLTGRVSF
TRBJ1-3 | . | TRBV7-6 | ASSQQGGFLGNTIY
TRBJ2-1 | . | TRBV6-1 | ASSVEGPGFTEQF
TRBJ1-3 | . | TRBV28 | ASSRTADSGNTIY
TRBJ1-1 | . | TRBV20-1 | SVGGNTEAF
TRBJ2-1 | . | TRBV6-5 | ASSRPVRKGNEQF
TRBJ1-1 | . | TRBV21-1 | ASSKGDRVGTEAF
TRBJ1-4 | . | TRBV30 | AWARGLGNEKLF
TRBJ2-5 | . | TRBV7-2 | ASSLTLALRETQY
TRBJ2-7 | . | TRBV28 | ASSGSGLAVYEQY
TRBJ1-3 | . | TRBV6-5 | ASSYTGTGNPTIY
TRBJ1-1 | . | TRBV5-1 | ASSSTGQGPTEAF
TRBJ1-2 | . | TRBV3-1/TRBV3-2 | ASSPIGVGNGYT
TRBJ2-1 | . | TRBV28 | ASRPQGPSYNEQF
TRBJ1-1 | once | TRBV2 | ASGVRTEAF
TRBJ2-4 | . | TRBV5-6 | ASSIVGGRLAKNIQY
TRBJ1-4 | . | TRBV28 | ASSLRGRGGEKLF
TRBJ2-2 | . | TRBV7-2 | ASSRDLNTGELF
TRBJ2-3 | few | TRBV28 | ASRKSGQPSTDTQY
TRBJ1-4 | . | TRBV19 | ASSIQATNEKLF
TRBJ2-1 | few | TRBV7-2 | ASSFHGLAGGNEQF
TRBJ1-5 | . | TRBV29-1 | SVDGGVGVNQPQH
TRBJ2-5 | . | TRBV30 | AWSVYGLETQY
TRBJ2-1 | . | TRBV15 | ATSRGGQNNEQF
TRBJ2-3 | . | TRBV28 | ASGTDTQY
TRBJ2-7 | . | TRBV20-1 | SASLGRGAYEQY
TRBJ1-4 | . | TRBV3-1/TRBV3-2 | ASSRGTANEKLF
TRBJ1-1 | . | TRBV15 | ATTQGANTEAF
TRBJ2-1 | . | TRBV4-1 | ASSMGPPYNEQF
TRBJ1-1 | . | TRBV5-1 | ASNLPDRPAEAF
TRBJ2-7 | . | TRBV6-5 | ASSYSRTGEYEQY
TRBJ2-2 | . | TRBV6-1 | ASSLEGGELF
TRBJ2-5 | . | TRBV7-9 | ASSLVEEGQETQY
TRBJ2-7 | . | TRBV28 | ASSFVTGNEQY
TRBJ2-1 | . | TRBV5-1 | ASSLVGQGNNEQF
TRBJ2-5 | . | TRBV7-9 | ASSRGLLGETQY
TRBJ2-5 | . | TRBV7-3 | ASSRIGETQY
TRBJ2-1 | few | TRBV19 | ASSTDGSSYNEQF
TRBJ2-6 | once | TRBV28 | ATVTFSGANVLT
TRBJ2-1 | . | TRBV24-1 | ATSDGSDHEQF
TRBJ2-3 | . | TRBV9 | ASSARPGTGIGTDTQY
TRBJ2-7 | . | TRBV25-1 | ASSEYGPVWGRTYEQY
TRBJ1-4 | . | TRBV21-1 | ASSLLRTESTNEKLF
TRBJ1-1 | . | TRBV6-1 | ASSERQRNTEAF
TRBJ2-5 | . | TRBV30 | AWSPGETQY